The table lists the clone carrying this T cell receptor beta chain with many counts. Antigen unknown. The data are from a study of identical twins. General study points: Insertions were fewer in abundant cord blood beta clonotypes, whereas memory repertoires showed none of this pattern. For out-of-frame beta sequences, excess twin sharing was weaker.

TCRdb independently ran MiXCR on the 5' RACE reads; one entry per CDR3 protein. The sample consists of 690,000 or so distinct CDR3 sequences, around 5.7% of them appearing once. There are 11 residues in the CDR3. Germline CDR1 is ENHRY and CDR2 is SYGVKD. V lost 6 bases and J lost 4, with 4 bases in between. V is TRBV10-3 and J is TRBJ2-1; D unclear. The TCR comes from a man between 18 and 35 years old in good health. Sequencing was done on a sample of naive T cells sorted from blood. Here the CDR3 DNA reads TGTGCCATCAGAGGGTACAATGAGCAGTTCTTC. Encoded protein: CAIRGYNEQFF.